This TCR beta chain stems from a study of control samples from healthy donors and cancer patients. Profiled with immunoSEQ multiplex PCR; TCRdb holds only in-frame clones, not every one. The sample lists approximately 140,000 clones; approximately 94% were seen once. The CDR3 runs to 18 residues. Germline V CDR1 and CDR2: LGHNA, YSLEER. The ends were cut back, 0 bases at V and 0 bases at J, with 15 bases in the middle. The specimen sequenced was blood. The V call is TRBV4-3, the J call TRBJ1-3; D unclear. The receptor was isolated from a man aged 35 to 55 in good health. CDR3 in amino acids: CASSQDGPAPSSGNTIYF. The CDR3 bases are TGCGCCAGCAGCCAAGATGGGCCGGCACCCAGCTCTGGAAACACCATATATTTT.